These 20 T cell receptor beta chains originate from one sample sequenced in a study of blood T cell repertoires in COVID-19. Here immunoSEQ multiplex PCR was the method, and the copy in TCRdb shows in-frame clones only, minus some. The table lists a few hundred thousand clones, around 93% of them singletons. Sample: PBMCs or T cells enriched from blood (not recorded which). These TCRs come from a human donor in a cohort exposed to, infected with or recovered from COVID-19 (not recorded which). The donor label of this sample is uncertain.

The CDR3 reads CASSGAGGDNEQFF. CDR3 bases: TGTGCCAGCAGCGGGGCCGGCGGAGACAATGAGCAGTTCTTC. The V gene is TRBV7-9, the J gene TRBJ2-1, with D possibly matching TRBD1 (5 bases). The CDR3 extends over 14 amino acids. Germline V gives CDR1 SEHNR, CDR2 FQNEAQ (reference sequence). V dropped 5 bases and J dropped 5 bases, with 13 bases sitting between them. Full variable domain (missing parts from reference TRBV7-9 and TRBJ2-1): DTGVSQNPRHKITKRGQNVTFRCDPISEHNRLYWYRQTLGQGPEFLTYFQNEAQLEKSRLLSDRFSAERPKGSFSTLEIQRTEQGDSAMYLCASSGAGGDNEQFFGPGTRLTVL.

The V and J genes are TRBV19 and TRBJ2-6, with a tentative D call TRBD1 (6 bases). The germline CDR1 and CDR2 sequences are LNHDA and SQIVND (reference sequence). Trimming shortened V by 7 bases and J by 0 bases, and 19 bases separated the two germline ends. The CDR3 runs 18 residues. For the CDR3, the DNA is TGTGCCAGTATCCGATCCGGGACATCTTTCTCTGGGGCCAACGTCCTGACTTTC. This sequence encodes CASIRSGTSFSGANVLTF. The variable domain in full, completed from reference TRBV19 and TRBJ2-6, reads DGGITQSPKYLFRKEGQNVTLSCEQNLNHDAMYWYRQDPGQGLRLIYYSQIVNDFQKGDIAEGYSVSREKKESFPLTVTSAQKNPTAFYLCASIRSGTSFSGANVLTFGAGSRLTVL.

This rearrangement joins TRBV5-1 to TRBJ2-7; TRBD1 aligns across 9 bases. The germline gives CDR1 SGHRS, CDR2 YFSETQ. With 6 bases clipped from V and 5 bases from J, the junction kept 12 bases outside the gene matches. The CDR3 is 15 amino acids. The CDR3 nucleotides read TGCGCCAGCAAGGCCCCAACAGGGGGCATCGACGAGCAGTACTTC. This translates into CASKAPTGGIDEQYF.

This clone was seen many times. The chain joins TRBV7-8 to TRBJ1-5; tentatively, D is TRBD1 (6 bases). V lost 3 bases to trimming and J lost 4 bases, with 13 bases between them. From germline, CDR1 is SGHVS and CDR2 FQNEAQ. This CDR3 region has 15 residues. CDR3 nucleotides: TGTGCCAGCAGCTTCAGGGGTATCCCTAATCAGCCCCAGCATTTT. It translates to CASSFRGIPNQPQHF.

The rearrangement uses TRBV20-1 and TRBJ2-7; tentative D call: TRBD1 (6 bases). Germline CDR1 reads DFQATT; CDR2 reads SNEGSKA (reference sequence). V shed 3 bases and J shed 2 bases, with 17 bases lying between them. The CDR3 runs to 15 residues. In DNA form, the CDR3 reads TGCAGTGCTAGTCCCCGGCAGGGGCCTACCTACGAGCAGTACTTC. Amino acid sequence: CSASPRQGPTYEQYF.

The gene calls are TRBV9 and TRBJ1-2, with D tentatively TRBD1 (6 bases). The CDR3 covers 15 residues. Germline-derived CDR1 and CDR2 are SGDLS and YYNGEE. The germline V and J ends were trimmed by 6 bases and 5 bases, with 20 bases remaining between them. The chain's CDR3 is CASTRTDRGKYGYTF. The CDR3 DNA follows: TGTGCCAGCACCCGTACGGATAGGGGGAAATATGGCTACACCTTC. The full variable domain, its missing parts supplied by reference TRBV9 and TRBJ1-2, is DSGVTQTPKHLITATGQRVTLRCSPRSGDLSVYWYQQSLDQGLQFLIQYYNGEERAKGNILERFSAQQFPDLHSELNLSSLELGDSALYFCASTRTDRGKYGYTFGSGTRLTVV.

The rearrangement joins TRBV14 to TRBJ1-2, with unresolved D. Germline CDR1 SGHDN, CDR2 FVKESK. The CDR3 contains 14 residues. V lost 4 bases to trimming and J lost 6 bases, with 15 bases between them. The CDR3 coding sequence is TGTGCCAGCAGCCCACAAAGGAGGGAGGATGGCTACACCTTC. Translating gives CASSPQRREDGYTF.

CDR3 region: CASSYYPGLSTDTQYF. For the CDR3, the DNA is TGTGCCAGCAGTTATTATCCGGGACTTAGCACAGATACGCAGTATTTT. V gene TRBV6-2 or TRBV6-3 combines with J gene TRBJ2-3; possibly TRBD2 for D (6 bases). From germline, CDR1 is MNHEY and CDR2 SVGEGT. The ends were cut back, 3 bases at V and 0 bases at J, with 13 bases in the middle. The CDR3 is 16 amino acids.

The V call is TRBV28, the J call TRBJ1-1; possibly TRBD1 for D (5 bases). The CDR3 is made up of 14 amino acids. Germline lookup yields CDR1 MDHEN and CDR2 SYDVKM. V lost 6 bases and J 3 bases, leaving 14 bases between the germline ends. The CDR3 bases are TGTGCCAGCAGCCTTGGGGGGTTGGACACTGAAGCTTTCTTT. It encodes CASSLGGLDTEAFF.

V gene TRBV5-1 combines with J gene TRBJ2-5; D not certain. Trimming left V 0 bases short and J 5 bases short, with 8 bases between. This CDR3 region has 13 residues. CDR1 and CDR2 (germline): SGHRS, YFSETQ. The CDR3 region is CASSLALMETQYF. For the CDR3, the DNA is TGCGCCAGCAGCTTGGCCCTTATGGAGACCCAGTACTTC.

V and J are TRBV12-3 or TRBV12-4 and TRBJ1-2, with 7 bases fitting TRBD1. The CDR3 spans 13 residues. With V trimmed by 6 bases and J by 8 bases, 9 bases remained unmatched. This chain's CDR3 is CASRTGAQGGYTF. In DNA form, the CDR3 reads TGTGCCAGCAGAACAGGGGCCCAAGGCGGCTACACCTTC.

The chain recombines TRBV19 with TRBJ1-5; TRBD1 agrees at 7 bases. The V segment lost 3 bases and the J segment 5 bases; nucleotides outside the gene matches: 13. Germline lookup yields CDR1 LNHDA and CDR2 SQIVND (reference sequence). The CDR3 totals 17 residues. The CDR3 DNA is TGTGCCAGTAGTATTACTTTTGGGACTGGGACAGATCAGCCCCAGCATTTT. Its protein product is CASSITFGTGTDQPQHF. The full variable domain, completed using reference TRBV19 and TRBJ1-5, is DGGITQSPKYLFRKEGQNVTLSCEQNLNHDAMYWYRQDPGQGLRLIYYSQIVNDFQKGDIAEGYSVSREKKESFPLTVTSAQKNPTAFYLCASSITFGTGTDQPQHFGDGTRLSIL.

Comment on this clone: Additional DNA sequences in this sample encode the identical CDR3. The V and J genes are TRBV27 and TRBJ2-3; 8 bases fit TRBD2. V lost 4 bases to trimming and J lost 2 bases; unmatched junction nucleotides: 5. The CDR3 runs 15 residues. CDR1 is MNHEY and CDR2 is SMNVEV in the germline V gene (reference sequence). The CDR3 sequence: CASSSPGGTTDTQYF. Written as DNA, the CDR3 is TGTGCCAGCAGTTCCCCGGGGGGGACCACAGATACGCAGTATTTT.

The rearrangement links TRBV9 to TRBJ1-1; TRBD1 matches 7 bases. The V gene's germline CDR1 is SGDLS and CDR2 YYNGEE. The CDR3 runs 14 residues. The trim removed 2 bases at V and 5 bases at J, leaving 6 bases unmatched. As DNA, the CDR3 is TGTGCCAGCAGCGTTCAGGGGGAGAGGACTGAAGCTTTCTTT. The encoded protein is CASSVQGERTEAFF. Drawing the rest from reference TRBV9 and TRBJ1-1, the complete variable domain is DSGVTQTPKHLITATGQRVTLRCSPRSGDLSVYWYQQSLDQGLQFLIQYYNGEERAKGNILERFSAQQFPDLHSELNLSSLELGDSALYFCASSVQGERTEAFFGQGTRLTVV.

The V and J genes are TRBV9 and TRBJ1-1, with 7 bases matching TRBD1. V was clipped by 3 bases and J by 4 bases; unmatched bases: 6. Germline assignment: CDR1 SGDLS and CDR2 YYNGEE. The CDR3 contains 14 residues. The chain's CDR3 is CASSGQGVFTEAFF. The CDR3 DNA reads as TGTGCCAGCAGCGGCCAGGGGGTCTTCACTGAAGCTTTCTTT.

This chain uses TRBV6-4 with TRBJ2-5; tentatively, D is TRBD1 (6 bases). V was clipped by 4 bases and J by 5 bases, with 17 bases between them. CDR1 is MRHNA, CDR2 SNTAGT, per germline. This CDR3 has 15 amino acids. CDR3 sequence reads: CASSASTGPGETQYF. Written as DNA, the CDR3 is TGTGCCAGCAGTGCCTCAACAGGGCCGGGGGAGACCCAGTACTTC.

CDR3 nucleotide sequence: TGTGCCAGCAGCCAGAACAGGGTGGAGGGCTACACCTTC. Translated, it gives CASSQNRVEGYTF. The V and J genes are TRBV14 and TRBJ1-2; weak D call: TRBD1 (6 bases). Between the trimmed V and J ends, which lost 3 bases and 8 bases, there was a span of 13 bases. This CDR3 spans 13 amino acids. CDR1 and CDR2 from the germline V gene are SGHDN and FVKESK.

This clone has just a few counts. At the DNA level, this CDR3 is encoded by other sequences in the same sample as well. The genes are TRBV5-1 and TRBJ1-5, with D perhaps TRBD1 (5 bases). V was pared by 2 bases and J by 5 bases, with 11 bases between. Germline V gives CDR1 SGHRS, CDR2 YFSETQ. This CDR3 spans 14 amino acids. CDR3 DNA sequence: TGCGCCAGCAGCTTTCGGGGCGGGGATCAGCCCCAGCATTTT. Translated, it gives CASSFRGGDQPQHF. Looking up the rest from reference TRBV5-1 and TRBJ1-5 gives the full variable domain: KAGVTQTPRYLIKTRGQQVTLSCSPISGHRSVSWYQQTPGQGLQFLFEYFSETQRNKGNFPGRFSGRQFSNSRSEMNVSTLELGDSALYLCASSFRGGDQPQHFGDGTRLSIL.

The V and J genes are TRBV19 and TRBJ1-1; D uncertain. This CDR3 has 15 amino acids. The V gene lost 9 bases and the J gene lost 1 base, with 18 bases spanning the gap. Germline loops: CDR1 LNHDA, CDR2 SQIVND (reference sequence). In nucleotides, the CDR3 is TGTGCCAGCACCAAGGAGACGGCGGCGAACACTGAAGCTTTCTTT. It translates to CASTKETAANTEAFF.

The gene calls are TRBV6-1 and TRBJ1-6, with 9 bases identical to TRBD1. The CDR3 contains 15 residues. CDR1 and CDR2 from the germline V gene are MNHNS and SASEGT. V lost 0 bases, J lost 9 bases, and 3 bases stayed unmatched. Written as DNA, the CDR3 is TGTGCCAGCAGTGAAGCTGCGACAGGGGGTTCACCCCTCCACTTT. This encodes CASSEAATGGSPLHF.